The clone carrying this T cell receptor beta chain was found a few times. No antigen is known for it. The sample comes from a study of T cell responses to AZD1222 COVID-19 vaccine. Overall study results and limits: Possibly, clonal diversity was underestimated; donors were largely white British and included more females. It was only after the peak T cell response that any repertoires were sampled.

Assay: immunoSEQ multiplex PCR; the TCRdb copy retains only in-frame clones and omits some. The sample consists of 150,000 to 200,000 clones, approximately 90% of them appearing once. The germline CDR1 and CDR2 sequences are MNHEY and SMNVEV (reference sequence). The CDR3 covers 15 residues. Trimming pared 4 bases from V and 4 bases from J, leaving 16 bases between. The sequence derives from an adult who received the AZD1222 COVID-19 vaccine. The specimen comprised peripheral blood, sampled 28 days after the second AZD1222 dose. This chain uses TRBV27 with TRBJ1-1, with D unresolved. The DNA of the CDR3 is TGTGCCAGCAGTTCCCTCGTCAGGTCGGGCACTGAAGCTTTCTTT. It is translated as CASSSLVRSGTEAFF.